One T cell receptor (beta chain) is described in this entry. The specificity of this receptor is unknown. Per-nucleotide qualities are absent, and no much larger clonotype sits a single base away. This entry is derived from a study of blood T cell repertoires in COVID-19 (dated by TCRdb to about 2020). Regarding the complete study: Samples covering the acute and convalescent phases of COVID-19 were provided by collaborators in the United States, Italy and Spain. The repertoires were released in a freely available public database meant as a resource for research on the immune response to SARS-CoV-2. The samples were drawn from two sources: the first 160 participants of the ongoing ImmuneRACE study, and 1,254 subjects contributed by 6 global collaborators. The prospective study material was composed of cDNA or gDNA derived from T cells, B-cell-depleted T cells, or PBMCs. Deeply sampled blood TCRbeta repertoires from subjects exposed to, actively infected with, or recovered from COVID-19 were included in the dataset. A de-identified subject ID, COVID-19 status, age in years and sex were almost always included in the sample metadata. Where available, HLA class I and class II types were taken from metadata supplied by the sample provider and were not determined by assay-based typing. Study-level results and caveats: Clinical and demographic metadata were provided uncurated, with the amount varying by source and participant.

TCRbeta CDR3 regions were amplified from genomic DNA by means of the immunoSEQ Assay, a bias-controlled multiplex PCR. Per the authors' processing: The number of nucleated cells in each sample was estimated from the amplification of reference gene primers within the assay. Sequence reads were collapsed and filtered to measure the absolute abundance of every unique TCRbeta CDR3 rearrangement. For each sample, productive Simpson clonality was calculated by taking the square root of Simpson's diversity index across productive rearrangements. Held by TCRdb, this immuneACCESS table contains in-frame sequences only and omits some clones. Under half of the omission traces to an unresolved V gene where checked; the cause of the rest is unknown. V, J and clone size are those of that table, while D and trimming were read from the DNA. Within this sample are about 100,000 clones, with less than 90% of them counted one time only. The ten largest clones represent around 7.2% of the sample.

The collaborating institutions used their own protocols to collect whole blood in K2EDTA tubes. Collaborator samples were shipped for TCRbeta analysis as frozen whole blood, isolated PBMCs, or DNA extracted from either sample type. Taken from cysteine to phenylalanine, the CDR3 has 13 residues. This entry keeps only the CDR3 DNA: 39 bases, framed from base 1. In the germline V gene, CDR1 corresponds to MNHEY and CDR2 to SVGAGI. V loses 2 bases of germline sequence and J loses 4 bases, and the interval between the two ends is 8 bases. Material: peripheral blood. The chain employs TRBV6-5 and TRBJ1-1; matching of 5 bases hints at TRBD1 as the D gene. The clonotype was recovered from a man aged 25-40 years in a cohort sampled during active COVID-19. CDR3 protein: CASSYTGGTEAFF. The DNA is as follows: TGTGCCAGCAGTTACACGGGGGGCACTGAAGCTTTCTTT.